A single sample is the source of the 26 T cell receptor beta chains below, sequenced in a study of spatial heterogeneity in lung cancer. Study-wide points: The number of expanded tumor alpha and beta chains correlated with mutation number.

The antigens these receptors bind are not known. As for time point: sample taken at primary tumor resection. MiXCR, applied by TCRdb to the 5' RACE reads, yields one record per CDR3 protein. The data contain thousands of distinct CDR3 sequences, about 8% of them singletons. Material: lung tumor tissue, obtained at surgery. Receptors were obtained from a female donor with early-stage non-small cell lung cancer.

In its sample, this clonotype was seen many times. The V gene is TRBV18, the J gene TRBJ2-7; D may match TRBD1 or TRBD2 (5 bases each). V was pared by 6 bases and J by 4 bases, with 16 bases between. CDR1 is KGHSH and CDR2 is LQKENI in the germline V gene. The CDR3 length is 14 residues. This CDR3 reads CASSAGTLAYEQYF. The CDR3 region has the DNA TGTGCCAGCTCCGCAGGGACCTTAGCGTACGAGCAGTACTTC.

This clonotype was seen repeatedly, ten times or more. The chain has TRBV7-9 and TRBJ1-1, with 7 positions matching TRBD1. V was pared by 7 bases and J by 1 base, with 9 bases of the junction left unmatched. The CDR3 is made up of 15 amino acids. Germline V gives CDR1 SEHNR, CDR2 FQNEAQ (reference sequence). In DNA, the CDR3 is TGTGCCAGCACCCTCGCCGGGACAGCGAACACTGAAGCTTTCTTT. Residues: CASTLAGTANTEAFF.

This clonotype is judged medium-sized (0.01 to 0.1%). The rearrangement uses TRBV7-9 and TRBJ2-2, with a possible D match to TRBD1 (5 bases). Trimming pared 1 base from V and 6 bases from J, leaving 12 bases between. In germline, CDR1 is SEHNR, CDR2 FQNEAQ (reference sequence). The CDR3 consists of 15 residues. The CDR3 reads CASSLEPGRPGELFF. In nucleotides, the CDR3 is TGTGCCAGCAGCTTAGAGCCAGGGCGTCCCGGGGAGCTGTTTTTT.

The chain is built from TRBV10-3 and TRBJ2-7, with TRBD2 matching over 12 bases. The junction had 3 bases not matched to a gene; V was cut back by 4 bases and J by 5 bases. CDR3 size: 14 residues. CDR1 and CDR2 from the germline V gene are ENHRY and SYGVKD. Here the CDR3 reads CAISGLAGVHEQYF. The CDR3 nucleotides are TGTGCCATCAGTGGACTAGCGGGAGTCCACGAGCAGTACTTC.

This sequence joins TRBV7-8 and TRBJ2-3, with D uncertain. This CDR3 is 14 amino acids long. The V and J ends lost 3 bases and 6 bases respectively, with 13 bases between them. Germline CDR1 and CDR2: SGHVS and FQNEAQ. The CDR3 loop reads CASSFVGFWDTQYF. The CDR3 nucleotides are TGTGCCAGCAGCTTTGTGGGGTTTTGGGATACGCAGTATTTT.

This chain uses TRBV4-1 with TRBJ2-7, with a possible D match to TRBD1 (5 bases). Trimming shortened V by 0 bases and J by 3 bases, and 12 bases separated the two germline ends. Germline V gene data show CDR1 as MGHRA and CDR2 as YSYEKL. The CDR3 runs to 15 residues. This chain's CDR3 is CASSQDFQGIYEQYF. CDR3 in DNA: TGCGCCAGCAGCCAAGATTTTCAGGGAATCTACGAGCAGTACTTC.

V gene TRBV10-3 combines with J gene TRBJ2-2, with a tentative D call TRBD1 (6 bases). From germline, CDR1 is ENHRY and CDR2 SYGVKD. The V end lost 5 bases, the J end lost 2 bases, and 21 bases lay between the germline ends. The CDR3 loop spans 18 amino acids. CDR3 DNA: TGTGCCATCAGTTACCAACAACGACAGGCTCGAAACACCGGGGAGCTGTTTTTT. Translation gives CAISYQQRQARNTGELFF.

By sample share, this clonotype is medium-sized. V gene TRBV7-8 combines with J gene TRBJ2-5; D remains ambiguous. The CDR3 covers 12 residues. V lost 3 bases and J lost 4, with 6 bases in between. Germline CDR1 is SGHVS and CDR2 is FQNEAQ. CDR3 DNA sequence: TGTGCCAGCAGCTTTAACAGAGAGACCCAGTACTTC. This translates into CASSFNRETQYF.

This clonotype was observed many times. This sequence joins TRBV12-3 or TRBV12-4 and TRBJ1-5; TRBD1 agrees at 7 bases. The V gene end was trimmed by 5 bases and the J gene end by 5 bases; junction bases not matched to a gene: 3. The CDR3 length is 13 residues. The CDR3 DNA is TGTGCCAGCAGTAGGGACAGTTATCAGCCCCAGCATTTT. This translates into CASSRDSYQPQHF.

In its sample, this clonotype is medium-sized. The chain is built from TRBV6-2 or TRBV6-3 and TRBJ2-7; 9 nucleotides line up with TRBD1. J gave up 6 bases and V 0 bases, and 9 bases lay outside the gene matches. From germline, CDR1 is MNHEY and CDR2 SVGEGT. The CDR3 runs to 16 residues. The CDR3 region is CASSYSGGQGHSEQYF. The CDR3 DNA is TGTGCCAGCAGTTACTCCGGGGGACAGGGACACTCCGAGCAGTACTTC.

The J gene is TRBJ2-3, the V gene TRBV2, with D uncertain. Germline-derived CDR1 and CDR2 are SNHLY and FYNNEI. The CDR3 has 13 residues. Trimming shortened V by 8 bases and J by 3 bases, and 12 bases separated the two germline ends. The DNA of the CDR3 is TGTGCCAGCGGGTGGGCTACTACAGATACGCAGTATTTT. Amino acids: CASGWATTDTQYF.

This clonotype is judged medium-sized. The CDR3 loop reads CASSVNRVDTEAFF. CDR3 nucleotides: TGTGCCAGCAGCGTGAATCGAGTAGACACTGAAGCTTTCTTT. The chain links TRBV7-6 to TRBJ1-1; D gene unclear. This CDR3 contains 14 residues. CDR1 and CDR2 (germline): SGHVS, FNYEAQ. Trimming took off 5 bases at V and 3 bases at J, with 13 bases between the two ends.

This clonotype is labeled large. CDR3 residues: CASSPIGVGGLYEQYF. The CDR3 region has the DNA TGTGCCAGCAGTCCCATCGGGGTAGGAGGTCTCTACGAGCAGTACTTC. V gene TRBV28 combines with J gene TRBJ2-7; the D gene is possibly TRBD2 (5 bases). CDR3 length: 16 residues. Trimming shortened V by 5 bases and J by 3 bases, and 20 bases separated the two germline ends. In germline, CDR1 is MDHEN, CDR2 SYDVKM.

In its sample, this clonotype is medium-sized. V is TRBV11-2 and J is TRBJ2-5; D possibly uses TRBD1 or TRBD2 (5 bases each). Germline-derived CDR1 and CDR2 are SGHAT and FQNNGV. The CDR3 has 13 amino acids. V dropped 4 bases and J dropped 5 bases, with 11 bases sitting between them. The CDR3 spells CASSWWGMETQYF. CDR3 bases: TGTGCCAGCAGCTGGTGGGGGATGGAGACCCAGTACTTC. Looking up the rest from reference TRBV11-2 and TRBJ2-5 gives the full variable domain: EAGVAQSPRYKIIEKRQSVAFWCNPISGHATLYWYQQILGQGPKLLIQFQNNGVVDDSQLPKDRFSAERLKGVDSTLKIQPAKLEDSAVYLCASSWWGMETQYFGPGTRLLVL.

This clonotype is judged medium-sized. This chain connects TRBV12-3 or TRBV12-4 to TRBJ1-1; 7 nucleotides align to TRBD1. The CDR3 extends over 14 amino acids. The V gene end was trimmed by 6 bases and the J gene end by 7 bases; junction bases not matched to a gene: 11. The CDR3 DNA reads TGTGCCAGCAGACCATTGGACAGGACTCATGAAGCTTTCTTT. Its translation is CASRPLDRTHEAFF.

CDR3 amino acids: CASSSTGTVNYGYTF. The CDR3 DNA follows: TGTGCCAGCAGTTCAACCGGGACAGTAAACTATGGCTACACCTTC. The chain joins TRBV12-3 or TRBV12-4 to TRBJ1-2; 7 nucleotides align to TRBD1. The CDR3 has 15 residues. With V trimmed by 4 bases and J by 2 bases, 7 bases remained unmatched.

The rearrangement links TRBV12-3 or TRBV12-4 to TRBJ2-3, with 10 bases that match TRBD2. The CDR3 is 15 amino acids. With 6 bases clipped from V and 1 base from J, the junction kept 4 bases outside the gene matches. CDR3 residues: CASSPGTSGTDTQYF. In nucleotides, the CDR3 is TGTGCCAGCAGCCCGGGGACTAGCGGCACAGATACGCAGTATTTT.

By share, this clonotype ranks as medium-sized. This sequence joins TRBV27 and TRBJ2-2; D unclear. Germline V gene data show CDR1 as MNHEY and CDR2 as SMNVEV (reference sequence). Trimming removed 3 bases at V and 0 bases at J, with 2 bases between. CDR3 size: 13 residues. The CDR3 is CASSFSNTGELFF. The CDR3 coding sequence is TGTGCCAGCAGTTTCTCGAACACCGGGGAGCTGTTTTTT.

V usage is TRBV29-1 and J usage is TRBJ1-5, with a tentative D call TRBD1 (6 bases). The V gene's germline CDR1 is SQVTM and CDR2 ANQGSEA. The CDR3 loop spans 13 amino acids. The germline V and J ends were trimmed by 6 bases and 9 bases, with 18 bases remaining between them. The CDR3 region is CSVSGAEGRPQHF. CDR3 nucleotide sequence: TGCAGCGTCTCAGGGGCGGAGGGGCGGCCCCAGCATTTT. The full variable domain, its missing parts supplied by reference TRBV29-1 and TRBJ1-5, is SAVISQKPSRDICQRGTSLTIQCQVDSQVTMMFWYRQQPGQSLTLIATANQGSEATYESGFVIDKFPISRPNLTFSTLTVSNMSPEDSSIYLCSVSGAEGRPQHFGDGTRLSIL.

This clonotype is medium-sized in the sample. This chain connects TRBV6-2 or TRBV6-3 to TRBJ2-1; D is perhaps TRBD1 (6 bases). Trimming removed 2 bases at V and 2 bases at J, with 10 bases between. The CDR3 consists of 15 residues. Germline V gene sequence: CDR1 MNHEY, CDR2 SVGEGT. Here the CDR3 DNA reads TGTGCCAGCAGTTACCTTTCAGGGGCCTACAATGAGCAGTTCTTC. Residues: CASSYLSGAYNEQFF.

This clonotype is termed medium-sized. A junction end diverges from the germline sequence, so it may reflect a read error. This chain connects TRBV29-1 to TRBJ2-1; 7 bases fit TRBD2. Germline lookup yields CDR1 SQVTM and CDR2 ANQGSEA. This CDR3 spans 14 amino acids. The CDR3 sequence is CTVAGGSIYNEQFF. The DNA for the CDR3 is TGCACCGTTGCAGGCGGGAGTATCTACAATGAGCAGTTCTTC.

By share, this clonotype ranks as medium-sized. The V call is TRBV7-9, the J call TRBJ1-2, with TRBD1 identical over 7 bases. This CDR3 spans 15 amino acids. V lost 1 base to trimming and J lost 3 bases; unmatched junction nucleotides: 5. The germline V gene has CDR1 SEHNR and CDR2 FQNEAQ (reference sequence). The CDR3 loop reads CASSLEQGRHYGYTF. CDR3 sequence (DNA): TGTGCCAGCAGCTTAGAACAGGGGCGCCACTATGGCTACACCTTC.

This clonotype was seen ten or more times. The chain is built from TRBV24-1 and TRBJ2-3; D unresolved. Trimming removed 3 bases from V and 2 bases from J, with 8 bases in between. The germline V gene has CDR1 KGHDR and CDR2 SFDVKD. The CDR3 consists of 14 residues. The CDR3 loop reads CATSDKLFTDTQYF. DNA of the CDR3: TGTGCCACCAGTGATAAACTCTTCACAGATACGCAGTATTTT.

This clonotype is judged medium-sized. The genes are TRBV5-1 and TRBJ2-3; D is unclear. The CDR3 runs to 13 residues. Germline values: CDR1 SGHRS, CDR2 YFSETQ. With 4 bases removed from V and 4 bases from J, the gap between germline ends came to 10 bases. The CDR3 reads CASSVRIADTQYF. The CDR3 coding sequence is TGCGCCAGCAGCGTGCGGATAGCAGATACGCAGTATTTT.

This clonotype counts as medium-sized. The chain links TRBV7-9 to TRBJ2-3; D unresolved. This CDR3 is 16 amino acids long. The germline gives CDR1 SEHNR, CDR2 FQNEAQ (reference sequence). V was shortened by 3 bases and J by 1 base, with 14 bases between the two germline ends. CDR3 loop: CASSFWAASRTDTQYF. CDR3 DNA sequence: TGTGCCAGCAGCTTTTGGGCAGCTAGTCGCACAGATACGCAGTATTTT.

This clonotype is deemed medium-sized. The chain couples TRBV11-3 to TRBJ2-5, with D tentatively TRBD2 (5 bases). Germline loops: CDR1 SGHNT, CDR2 YENEEA. This CDR3 has 15 residues. Between the trimmed V and J ends, which lost 5 bases and 2 bases, there was a span of 15 bases. The CDR3 spells CASSPGLASQETQYF. CDR3 DNA: TGTGCCAGCAGCCCGGGGTTAGCTAGTCAAGAGACCCAGTACTTC.